The 7 T cell receptor beta chains given below trace back to one sample, sequenced in a study of tumor-infiltrating lymphocytes in primary liver carcinoma. Both RNA and DNA were isolated together from approximately 22-30 mg of bulk tissue that had not been sorted. From about 530 ng total RNA, TCR beta cDNA was generated with a primer in the constant region. Each TCR beta library was derived from three nested multiplex PCR rounds that employed slightly modified ARM-PCR. The study ran its first two PCR rounds for around 9 cycles each, using TRBV1-TRBV30 forward primers and a C-beta reverse primer. Each CDR3 protein gets one entry after TCRdb re-called the multiplex PCR reads with MiXCR. The profile shows about 48,000 distinct CDR3 sequences, roughly 77% of them singletons. Source material: liver tumor tissue from sampling region 3. Subset: tumor region T3, left-lateral pole. Every receptor here comes from a middle-aged man with primary liver carcinoma and hepatitis B virus infection.

This clonotype was counted many times. This sequence joins TRBV12-3 or TRBV12-4 and TRBJ2-6; the D call may be TRBD1 or TRBD2 (5 bases each). Trimming cost V 8 bases and J 0 bases, with 11 bases left between them. The CDR3 is 15 amino acids. CDR3 coding DNA: TGTGCCAGCCAATACGGGACCTCTGGGGCCAACGTCCTGACTTTC. It yields the protein CASQYGTSGANVLTF.

Comments on this clonotype: Mismatch with germline at one junction end may stem from a read error. V and J are TRBV11-2 and TRBJ1-4, with D maybe TRBD1 (5 bases). CDR1 and CDR2 (germline): SGHAT, FQNNGV. There are 18 residues in the CDR3. The CDR3 DNA reads as TGTGCTAGCAGCGCCGACCTCCGGGACGGGCAATCTAATGAAAAACTGTTTTTT. Translated, it gives CASSADLRDGQSNEKLFF.

As regards this clonotype: The CDR3 end shows no conserved phenylalanine or tryptophan, and so a read error is likely. The chain recombines TRBV11-2 with TRBJ2-5; TRBD2 is a possible D gene (6 bases). Trimming took 5 bases from V and 4 from J, leaving 11 bases between them. This CDR3 comprises 13 residues. CDR1 and CDR2 from the germline V gene are SGHAT and FQNNGV. The CDR3 protein is CASSRGTLETQYS. In DNA form, the CDR3 reads TGTGCCAGCAGCAGAGGGACTCTAGAGACCCAGTACTCC.

About this clonotype: A much larger clone differs by one base, so this may be a read error. The chain joins TRBV11-2 to TRBJ2-7; D is possibly TRBD1 (5 bases). The CDR3 consists of 14 residues. Germline V gives CDR1 SGHAT, CDR2 FQNNGV. V lost 5 bases, J lost 0 bases, and 11 bases lay in between. This chain's CDR3 is CASSTNRNSYEQYF. The DNA for the CDR3 is TGTGCCAGCAGCACTAACAGGAACTCCTACGAGCAGTACTTC.

The gene calls are TRBV28 and TRBJ2-1; D might be TRBD2 (6 bases). V lost 5 bases to trimming and J lost 5 bases, with 13 bases between them. The germline gives CDR1 MDHEN, CDR2 SYDVKM. CDR3 size: 14 residues. CDR3 DNA sequence: TGTGCCAGCAGTACCGGAGGGGTGAACAATGAGCAGTTCTTC. Protein product: CASSTGGVNNEQFF.

Note on this clonotype: Germline is not matched at one junction end, which may reflect a read error. The V and J genes are TRBV29-1 and TRBJ1-2, with D possibly being TRBD1 (6 bases). There are 12 residues in the CDR3. Germline values: CDR1 SQVTM, CDR2 ANQGSEA. CDR3 coding DNA: TGTAGCGCTCCAGACCTAACAGGGACCTACACCTTC. This codes for CSAPDLTGTYTF.

This clonotype appeared a single time. A junction boundary mismatches the germline segment, possibly from a read error. The rearrangement uses TRBV14 and TRBJ2-4; D might be TRBD1 or TRBD2, each matching 6 bases. The better agreement between TRBJ2-1 and the DNA end casts doubt on the J call. The CDR3 totals 14 residues. From germline, CDR1 is SGHDN and CDR2 FVKESK. In DNA form, the CDR3 reads TGTGTCAGCAGGCCCTCCGGGGGCAGGCACATTCAGTTCTTC. This translates into CVSRPSGGRHIQFF.